This is a list of T cell receptor beta chains from one sample in a study of cytomegalovirus exposure and HLA in healthy donors. Produced via immunoSEQ multiplex PCR; TCRdb's table is partial and in-frame only. The sample carries about 160,000 clones, approximately 96% recorded once. Source material: PBMCs. The receptors originated from a woman between 18 and 29 years old in good health and CMV-seronegative. Each CDR3 is given without its conserved first and last residue. The size of a clone is reported for some rows only, either as once, few or many, or as a class for expanded clones.

>TRBJ1-1|.|TRBV7-9
ASSLALDSGGPEAF
>TRBJ1-2|.|TRBV6-4
ASSDFRTATYGYT
>TRBJ2-7|.|TRBV5-4
ASSWTSPGQY
>TRBJ2-5|.|TRBV6-5
ASSPGGVQETQY
>TRBJ2-1|once|TRBV18
ASSRISSGLNEQF
>TRBJ2-1|.|TRBV5-1
ASTRGGGALSEQF
>TRBJ2-5|.|TRBV2
ASSEDATSGGQETQY
>TRBJ1-3|.|TRBV18
ASSPRTGGNGNTIY
>TRBJ2-2|.|TRBV5-1
ASSNSGGQTGELF
>TRBJ2-3|.|TRBV11-2
ASSYIAGGSTDTQY
>TRBJ2-7|.|TRBV7-2
ASSYDRGYEQY